This T cell receptor (beta chain) was recorded in a study of shared clonotypes between healthy human individuals. Study summary: Contributing individuals were two females and three males aged 18 to 49. CD4 naive cells filled three plates per donor, CD4 memory three, CD8 naive two and CD8 memory one.

In the case of this clone: The antigen remains undetermined.

Study conclusions and caveats: Sorted-subset samples were not fully sequenced, rarefaction indicated.

The CDR3 consists of 12 residues. V lost 5 bases to trimming and J lost 7 bases, with 9 bases between them. Germline V gene sequence: CDR1 MNHEY, CDR2 SMNVEV (reference sequence). CD45RO-negative, CCR7-positively selected cells formed the naive CD8 fraction, excluding terminally differentiated effector memory CD45RA+ cells. Free of recent acute infections or vaccinations, the donors were healthy HIV-negative adults. TCRdb's table, derived via immunoSEQ multiplex PCR, lists solely in-frame clones and lacks some. The sample lists about 1.9 million clones; over 85% were seen once. The gene calls are TRBV27 and TRBJ2-4, with TRBD2 as a possible D gene (5 bases). Sequenced sample: naive CD8+ T cells from PBMCs. The sequence came from a man aged 18-30 years in good health. Some clones in this sample may be carry-over from other donors' samples. In DNA form, the CDR3 reads TGTGCCAGCAGTCAAAGAGGGAACATTCAGTACTTC. Amino acid sequence: CASSQRGNIQYF.